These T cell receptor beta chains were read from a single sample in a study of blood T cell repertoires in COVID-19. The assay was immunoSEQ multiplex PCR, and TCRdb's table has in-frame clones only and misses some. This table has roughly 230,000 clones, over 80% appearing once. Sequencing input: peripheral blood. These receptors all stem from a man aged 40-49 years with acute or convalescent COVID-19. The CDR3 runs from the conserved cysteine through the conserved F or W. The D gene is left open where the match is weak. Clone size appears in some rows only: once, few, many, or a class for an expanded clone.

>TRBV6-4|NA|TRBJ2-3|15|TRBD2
TGTGCCAGCAGTGAACTAGCGGGGGTCACAGATACGCAGTATTTT
CASSELAGVTDTQYF
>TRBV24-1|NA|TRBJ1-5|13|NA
TGTGCCACCAGTGCTGGGGGCGGCCAGCCCCAGCATTTT
CATSAGGGQPQHF
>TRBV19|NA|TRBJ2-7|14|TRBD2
TGTGCCAGTAGTGGGACTAGCGGGAGCTACGAGCAGTACTTC
CASSGTSGSYEQYF
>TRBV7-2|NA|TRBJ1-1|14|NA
TGTGCCAGCAGCTTAGGCAGGATGAACACTGAAGCTTTCTTT
CASSLGRMNTEAFF
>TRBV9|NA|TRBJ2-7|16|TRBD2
TGTGCCAGCAGCGTAGGATCCGGGAGGGCCGTAAACGAGCAGTACTTC
CASSVGSGRAVNEQYF
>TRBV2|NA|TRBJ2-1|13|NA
TGTGCCAGCAGTGATCCGGACTCGGATGAGCAGTTCTTC
CASSDPDSDEQFF
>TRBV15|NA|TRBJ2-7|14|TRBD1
TGTGCCACCAGCAGGGGGACAGGGGAGGGCGAGCAGTACTTC
CATSRGTGEGEQYF
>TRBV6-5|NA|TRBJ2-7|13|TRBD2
TGTGCCAGCAGTTATCGGGGGGCCTACGAGCAGTACTTC
CASSYRGAYEQYF
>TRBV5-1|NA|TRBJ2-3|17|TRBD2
TGCGCCAGCAGCTTGGCCACCGGGACTAGCGGACTTAATACGCAGTATTTT
CASSLATGTSGLNTQYF
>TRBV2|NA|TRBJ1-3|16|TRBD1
TGTGCCAGCAGGGACAATAGACAGGGGTCTGGAAACACCATATATTTT
CASRDNRQGSGNTIYF
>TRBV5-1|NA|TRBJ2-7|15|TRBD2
TGCGCCAGCAGCTTTTCAGCGGGAGCGGCCTACGAGCAGTACTTC
CASSFSAGAAYEQYF
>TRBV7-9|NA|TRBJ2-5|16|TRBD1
TGTGCCAGCAGCTTATGGGCACGGACAGGACAAGAGACCCAGTACTTC
CASSLWARTGQETQYF
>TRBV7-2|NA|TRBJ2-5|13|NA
TGTGCCAGCAGCTCGGAGATGTGGGAGACCCAGTACTTC
CASSSEMWETQYF
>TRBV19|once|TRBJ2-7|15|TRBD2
TGTGCCAGTAGACTAGCGGGATCCTTCCCCTACGAGCAGTACTTC
CASRLAGSFPYEQYF
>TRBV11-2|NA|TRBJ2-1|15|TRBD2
TGTGCCAGCGCCCTGGTGCTAGCGGGTTACAATGAGCAGTTCTTC
CASALVLAGYNEQFF
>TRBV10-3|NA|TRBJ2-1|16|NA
TGTGCCATCAGTGAGTACCGTGTAGCGGACTACAATGAGCAGTTCTTC
CAISEYRVADYNEQFF
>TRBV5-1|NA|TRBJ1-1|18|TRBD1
TGCGCCAGCAGCTTGGGGGGCGGGACAGGGTTGATGAACACTGAAGCTTTCTTT
CASSLGGGTGLMNTEAFF
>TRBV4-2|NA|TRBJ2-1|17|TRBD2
TGTGCCAGCACCCCAGCGGTAGCGGGAGGGCCTGCGAATGAGCAGTTCTTC
CASTPAVAGGPANEQFF
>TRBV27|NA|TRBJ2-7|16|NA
TGTGCCAGCAGTTTTCGCGGCCAGCAAAGCTCCTACGAGCAGTACTTC
CASSFRGQQSSYEQYF
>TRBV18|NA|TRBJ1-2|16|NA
TGTGCCAGCTCATCAGGGTCGATTGGGCAACCCTATGGCTACACCTTC
CASSSGSIGQPYGYTF
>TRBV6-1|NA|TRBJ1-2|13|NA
TGTGCCAGCAGTGAATCAGGGGACTATGGCTACACCTTC
CASSESGDYGYTF
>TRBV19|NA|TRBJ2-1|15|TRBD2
TGTGCCAGTAGTCCCAGTGGGGTAGCGGGAGCCGAGCAGTTCTTC
CASSPSGVAGAEQFF
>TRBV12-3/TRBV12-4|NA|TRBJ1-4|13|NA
TGTGCCAGCAGTATTCAGGGTGGCGAAAAACTGTTTTTT
CASSIQGGEKLFF
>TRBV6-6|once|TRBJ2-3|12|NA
TGTGCCAGTTGTGGGAGTACAGATACGCAGTATTTT
CASCGSTDTQYF
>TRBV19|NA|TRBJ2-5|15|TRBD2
TGTGCCAGTAGTATAACTAGCGGGGTGCAAGAGACCCAGTACTTC
CASSITSGVQETQYF
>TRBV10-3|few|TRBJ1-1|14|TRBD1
TGTGCCATCAGTGCGGACAGGGGAGCCACTGAAGCTTTCTTT
CAISADRGATEAFF
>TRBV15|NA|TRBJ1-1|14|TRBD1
TGTGCCACCAGCAGAGGGGACAGAGACACTGAAGCTTTCTTT
CATSRGDRDTEAFF
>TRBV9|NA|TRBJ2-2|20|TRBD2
TGTGCCAGCAGCCCCCGGACTAGCGGGGGCCCGACCTCGAACACCGGGGAGCTGTTTTTT
CASSPRTSGGPTSNTGELFF
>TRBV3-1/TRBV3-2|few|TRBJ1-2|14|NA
TGTGCCAGCAGCCAAGTCGCGGGTCCCTATGGCTACACCTTC
CASSQVAGPYGYTF
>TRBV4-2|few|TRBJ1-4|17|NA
TGTGCCAGCAGCCAAGTTACTCAGGGAAGGACTAATGAAAAACTGTTTTTT
CASSQVTQGRTNEKLFF
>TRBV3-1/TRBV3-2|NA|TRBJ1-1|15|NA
TGTGCCAGCAGCCAAGGCAGAGGCGCAAACACTGAAGCTTTCTTT
CASSQGRGANTEAFF
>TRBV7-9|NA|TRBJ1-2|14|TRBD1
TGTGCCAGCAGCCCGGACAGGGGGCGGGATGGCTACACCTTC
CASSPDRGRDGYTF
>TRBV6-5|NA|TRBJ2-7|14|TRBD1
TGTGCCAGCAGCTCACAGGGGAGCTCCTACGAGCAGTACTTC
CASSSQGSSYEQYF
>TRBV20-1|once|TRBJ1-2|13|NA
TGCAGTGCTAGTAGGCCCCCAGCGCCGGGCTACACCTTC
CSASRPPAPGYTF
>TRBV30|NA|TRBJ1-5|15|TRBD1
TGTGCCTGGAGGGGCATAGGGACAGAGAATCAGCCCCAGCATTTT
CAWRGIGTENQPQHF
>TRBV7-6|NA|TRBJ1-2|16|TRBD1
TGTGCCAGCAGCTTAGAGGCGCAGACAGGGGCCTATGGCTACACCTTC
CASSLEAQTGAYGYTF
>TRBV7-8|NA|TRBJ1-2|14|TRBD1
TGTGCCAGCAGCTTAAACAGGGGGGGCTATGGCTACACCTTC
CASSLNRGGYGYTF
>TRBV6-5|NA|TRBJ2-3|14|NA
TGTGCCAGCAGTTACCGGGGTGTTCCAGATACGCAGTATTTT
CASSYRGVPDTQYF
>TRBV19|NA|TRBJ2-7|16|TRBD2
TGTGCCAGTAGCGACGACCGGGAGGCGAGCTCCTACGAGCAGTACTTC
CASSDDREASSYEQYF
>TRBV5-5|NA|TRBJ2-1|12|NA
TGTGCCAGCAGCAGACTAGAAATTGAGCAGTTCTTC
CASSRLEIEQFF
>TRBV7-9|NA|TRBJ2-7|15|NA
TGTGCCAGCAGTTCCCTATTAGGCGGGTCCGACGAGCAGTACTTC
CASSSLLGGSDEQYF
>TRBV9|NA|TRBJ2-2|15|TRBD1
TGTGCCAGCAGCGTCGGACAGGGGAACACCGGGGAGCTGTTTTTT
CASSVGQGNTGELFF
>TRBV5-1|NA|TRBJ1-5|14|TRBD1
TGCGCCAGCAGCTCAGGGGGCGGAAATCAGCCCCAGCATTTT
CASSSGGGNQPQHF
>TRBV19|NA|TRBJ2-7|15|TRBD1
TGTGCCAGTAGTCTGGGACAGGGGAGCTCCTACGAGCAGTACTTC
CASSLGQGSSYEQYF
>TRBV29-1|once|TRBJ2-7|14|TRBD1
TGCAGCGTGGTACCGGGACAGGGACCGAACGAGCAGTACTTC
CSVVPGQGPNEQYF
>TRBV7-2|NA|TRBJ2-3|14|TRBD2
TGTGCCAGCAGGACGGCGGGAGGAGGCGATACGCAGTATTTT
CASRTAGGGDTQYF
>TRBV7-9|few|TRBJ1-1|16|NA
TGTGCCAGCAGCTTAGGGGCAGGGTCCATTCGGACTGAAGCTTTCTTT
CASSLGAGSIRTEAFF
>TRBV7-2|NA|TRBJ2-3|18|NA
TGTGCCAGCAGCTCGGACCGAAAAGGGGTCCAAAACACAGATACGCAGTATTTT
CASSSDRKGVQNTDTQYF
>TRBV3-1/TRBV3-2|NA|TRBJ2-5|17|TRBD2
TGTGCCAGCAGCCTCAGACTAGCGGGGGCGTACCAAGAGACCCAGTACTTC
CASSLRLAGAYQETQYF
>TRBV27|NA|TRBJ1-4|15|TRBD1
TGTGCCAGCAGTAAGGGACAGGGGAAGACTGAAAAACTGTTTTTT
CASSKGQGKTEKLFF